The entry that follows covers one T cell receptor (beta chain) sequence. What it recognizes is unknown. The ends were cut back, 6 bases at V and 4 bases at J, with 11 bases in the middle. Germline-derived CDR1 and CDR2 are SGHTA and FQGTGA. The CDR3 totals 13 residues. Sorted-subset replicate PCR reactions contained approximately 190 ng DNA, corresponding to about 30,000 T cell genomes. As handled by the study authors: Junction-only sequences without quality scores were provided by ImmunoSEQ, so filtering was different. TCRdb's copy holds only in-frame clones and misses some; the assay was immunoSEQ multiplex PCR. D and trimming come from the DNA, and the V and J calls and clone size come from that table. This sample carries about 2.1 million clones, about 93% of them seen once, and the ten largest clones take approximately 1.7%. Terminally differentiated effector memory CD45RA+ cells were excluded by CCR7 positive selection of CD45RO-negative cells.

These data originate in a study of shared clonotypes between healthy human individuals. Findings and caveats of the study: Sequencing depth was expected to affect clonotype sharing among donors. The generation probabilities recorded for non-shared clonotypes fell below those of clonotypes shared by all four donors.

The specimen was naive CD8+ T cells from PBMCs. The clonotype was recovered from a man between 18 and 29 years old in good health. Some clones in this sample may be carry-over from other donors' samples. The chain employs TRBV7-3 and TRBJ2-3; D assignment may be TRBD1 or TRBD2 (5 bases each). Written as DNA, the CDR3 is TGTGCCAGCAGGCCTAGAGGGGCAGATACGCAGTATTTT. Translated: CASRPRGADTQYF.